A selection of T cell receptor beta chains follows, all from one sample in a study of blood T cell repertoires in COVID-19. Produced via immunoSEQ multiplex PCR; TCRdb's table is partial and in-frame only. This table has some 180,000 clones, 70% to 80% appearing once. Input material: PBMCs or T cells enriched from blood (not recorded which). Receptor source: a woman aged 70-85 years in a cohort exposed to, infected with or recovered from COVID-19 (not recorded which). Each CDR3 is given without its conserved first and last residue. The D gene is left open where the match is weak.

NA TRBV6-5 ASSYSPQSYEQY
TRBD2 TRBV16 ASSQVLAGDNEQF
TRBD2 TRBV28 ASSPTRTSGAGNEQF
TRBD2 TRBV11-2 ASSRLGAGVPNTQY
TRBD1 TRBV6-1 ASSEPAGGDYEQY
TRBD1 TRBV5-1 ASSLGGTGGREQY
NA TRBV7-2 ASSPRTAAYGYT
TRBD1 TRBV6-2/TRBV6-3 ASSLGQGAFGEQF
TRBD2 TRBV7-9 ASSLTSGSTDTQY
NA TRBV18 ASSPGSREETQY
NA TRBV2 ASKGWAKNIQY
TRBD1 TRBV18 ASSPPRTGHWDEQF
TRBD1 TRBV6-2/TRBV6-3 ASSYRDRRAAF
NA TRBV5-1 ASSLVSTRGSPLH
TRBD1 TRBV2 ASRTGGYGYT
TRBD2 TRBV20-1 SARGGNEQY
TRBD2 TRBV3-1/TRBV3-2 ASSQAVVAGGFSGANVLT
NA TRBV13 ASSSLAGYVGYT
NA TRBV5-1 ASSLDATNNEQF
TRBD1 TRBV27 ATRGQTNEKLF
TRBD2 TRBV5-1 ASSLAGGQETQY
TRBD2 TRBV5-5 ASSFAGAYEQY
TRBD2 TRBV7-2 ASSLGASGLSYEQY
TRBD1 TRBV19 ASSIGTGLYGYT
NA TRBV28 ASSLQQTNSPLH
NA TRBV19 ASSIEGRGYT
NA TRBV5-1 ASSLFSGEQY
NA TRBV20-1 SARRKAGYT
TRBD1 TRBV6-1 ASSDGGTVSQPQH
TRBD1 TRBV12-5 ASGLVPGTGTEAF
NA TRBV27 ASNRDGGSYEQY
TRBD1 TRBV7-8 ASRSGGSDNSPLH
TRBD2 TRBV4-2 ASSPFLAGGPDTQY
NA TRBV7-6 ASSLSPRGKDQPQH
NA TRBV28 ASGAGGGRWYEQY
TRBD1 TRBV4-1 ASSHPAGQGDDQPQH
TRBD2 TRBV5-1 ASTSTASGRSYNEQF
TRBD2 TRBV7-9 ASSSNWGGNEQY
NA TRBV6-5 ASSLTGNYGYT
NA TRBV24-1 ATSPPPGFGNTIY
NA TRBV14 ASSLRDSATEAF
TRBD1 TRBV9 ASSVRDRGPMDGYT
NA TRBV7-3 ASSQGGFGEQF
NA TRBV6-5 ASPRKGNYGYT
NA TRBV10-3 AIQGKVSETQY
TRBD2 TRBV11-3 ASSSAGTSRNEQF
NA TRBV9 ASSVVSVSSYNEQF
TRBD1 TRBV5-4 ASSHTGTGLKGYT
NA TRBV28 ASSVSPFEQY
NA TRBV5-4 ASRTNIAAMNEQF
NA TRBV11-3 ASSFAQGSAF
NA TRBV7-2 ASSLAHRQMSQY
TRBD2 TRBV28 ASSSLAGGYTDTQY
NA TRBV3-1/TRBV3-2 ASSQMHRDTEQY
TRBD2 TRBV28 ASSSTLAGDGRVEQF